What follows describes a single T cell receptor beta chain. The entry originates in a study of monozygotic twins with inflammatory bowel disease. TCRdb reworked the 5' RACE reads into one entry per CDR3 protein, no DNA. This sample's table has roughly 330,000 distinct CDR3 sequences. Sequencing was performed on blood. The TCR was taken from a human donor with ulcerative colitis or Crohn's disease, or a healthy co-twin of an affected twin (not recorded which).

The CDR3 loop reads CASSQEPAEAFF. The V gene is TRBV4-1, the J gene TRBJ1-1. Germline CDR1 and CDR2: MGHRA and YSYEKL. This CDR3 comprises 12 residues.